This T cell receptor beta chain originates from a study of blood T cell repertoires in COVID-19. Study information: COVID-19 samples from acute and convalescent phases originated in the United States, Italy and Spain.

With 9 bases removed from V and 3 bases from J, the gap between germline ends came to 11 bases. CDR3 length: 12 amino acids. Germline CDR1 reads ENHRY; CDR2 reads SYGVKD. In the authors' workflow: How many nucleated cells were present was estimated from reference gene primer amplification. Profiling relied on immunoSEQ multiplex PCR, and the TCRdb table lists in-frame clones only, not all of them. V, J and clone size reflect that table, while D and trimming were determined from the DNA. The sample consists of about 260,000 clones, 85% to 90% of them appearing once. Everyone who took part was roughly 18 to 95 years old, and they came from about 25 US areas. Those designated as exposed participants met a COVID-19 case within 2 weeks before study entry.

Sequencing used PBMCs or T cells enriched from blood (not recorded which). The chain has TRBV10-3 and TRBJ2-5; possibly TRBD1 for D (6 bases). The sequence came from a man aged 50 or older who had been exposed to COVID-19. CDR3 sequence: CAIAGVKETQYF. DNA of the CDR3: TGTGCCATAGCAGGGGTCAAAGAGACCCAGTACTTC.